The source of this TCR beta chain is a study of OX40 agonist ivuxolimab in advanced cancers. Study details: Ivuxolimab, an antibody acting as an agonist of OX40 (CD134), was used to treat patients.

The assay was immunoSEQ multiplex PCR, and TCRdb's table has in-frame clones only and misses some. The sample has 59,000 or so clones, approximately 86% seen once. The clonotype comes from an adult with an advanced solid tumor such as melanoma, head and neck, liver or kidney cancer. The sample consisted of CD4+ or CD8+ T cells sorted from blood, taken in a trial of the OX40 agonist ivuxolimab.

This CDR3 reads CANTTVLYEQYF. The CDR3 coding sequence is TGTGCCAATACGACAGTCCTCTACGAGCAGTACTTC. The V call is TRBV21-1, the J call TRBJ2-7; the DNA was not compared with TRBD1, the D call given in the table. TRBV21-1 counts as a pseudogene. This CDR3 contains 12 residues.